A single sample is the source of the 9 T cell receptor beta chains below, sequenced in a study of CD8 T cells in Susac syndrome (dated by TCRdb to about 2019). Libraries were prepared through the immunoSEQ multiplex PCR assay. RNA was extracted using the RNeasy kit, and roughly 0.5 to 1 microgram was reverse transcribed with random hexamers. In-frame beta chains were kept once TCRdb had trimmed the public reads at Q25 with fastp and called clones with MiXCR. Each CDR3 protein appears once, grouped with its most common genes and DNA. In this sample the table shows some 110,000 distinct CDR3 sequences, 90% to 95% of which occur a single time. The ten largest account for approximately 0.097% of the sample. The sequenced sample consisted of CD4+ T cells from PBMCs. Receptors originate from a human donor with multiple sclerosis.

The chain couples TRBV6-4 to TRBJ1-1; 9 positions match TRBD1. The germline V gene encodes CDR1 MRHNA and CDR2 SNTAGT. The CDR3 covers 15 residues. Germline trimming cut 3 bases from V and 4 bases from J; bases unmatched to any gene: 6. CDR3 sequence reads: CASSEWSDRGTEAFF. In DNA form, the CDR3 reads TGTGCCAGCAGTGAGTGGTCGGACAGGGGCACTGAAGCTTTCTTT.

V and J are TRBV6-2 or TRBV6-3 and TRBJ1-1; D is uncertain. The ends were cut back, 7 bases at V and 0 bases at J, with 9 bases in the middle. This CDR3 contains 13 residues. CDR1 is MNHEY, CDR2 SVGEGT, per germline. The CDR3 DNA sequence: TGTGCCAGCATTGGCGGTATGAACACTGAAGCTTTCTTT. Translated: CASIGGMNTEAFF.

This clonotype was counted only a few times. The chain carries TRBV5-6 and TRBJ1-6; D uncertain. CDR3 length: 13 residues. V lost 1 base to trimming and J lost 10 bases, with 9 bases between them. Germline CDR1 reads SGHDT; CDR2 reads YYEEEE. Here the CDR3 reads CASSLWIRSPLHF. CDR3 coding DNA: TGTGCCAGCAGCTTGTGGATAAGGTCACCCCTCCACTTT.

The rearrangement uses TRBV6-2 or TRBV6-3 and TRBJ1-1, with D hard to call. The CDR3 runs to 13 residues. CDR1 and CDR2 from the germline V gene are MNHEY and SVGEGT. Trimming removed 4 bases from V and 10 bases from J, with 16 bases in between. The CDR3 protein is CASSWTGGNGAFF. Written as DNA, the CDR3 is TGTGCCAGCAGTTGGACGGGAGGAAATGGAGCTTTCTTT.

V is TRBV12-3 or TRBV12-4 and J is TRBJ2-5; TRBD2 agrees at 8 bases. After removal of 7 bases from V and 3 bases from J, the junction contained 10 bases not matched to a gene. This CDR3 contains 15 residues. In nucleotides, the CDR3 is TGTGCCAGCACCCGGGACGGGGGGGAGAAAGAGACCCAGTACTTC. Protein: CASTRDGGEKETQYF.

The V call is TRBV5-7, the J call TRBJ2-7; weak D call: TRBD1 (6 bases). TRBV5-7 is noted as an ORF with a role that remains uncertain. Trimming stripped 2 bases from V and 7 bases from J, with 22 bases between. CDR3 size: 16 residues. The CDR3 is CASSLPPAAGVEEQYF. The CDR3 nucleotides are TGTGCCAGCAGCTTACCACCAGCGGCAGGGGTGGAGGAGCAGTACTTC.

The rearrangement links TRBV5-4 to TRBJ1-1; D perhaps matches TRBD1 (6 bases). Germline CDR1 is SGHNT and CDR2 is YYREEE (reference sequence). V was trimmed by 4 bases and J by 4 bases, leaving 17 bases between them. The length of the CDR3 is 15 residues. The CDR3 nucleotides read TGTGCCAGCAGCCAGGGAGGGGGGCCGGCCACTGAAGCTTTCTTT. Translating gives CASSQGGGPATEAFF.

J is TRBJ1-2 and V is TRBV20-1; no clear D gene. CDR3 length equals 12 residues. The ends were cut back, 3 bases at V and 0 bases at J, with 5 bases in the middle. Germline V lookup: CDR1 DFQATT, CDR2 SNEGSKA (reference sequence). In DNA, the CDR3 is TGCAGTGCTAGGGGAGCTAACTATGGCTACACCTTC. It codes for CSARGANYGYTF.

The V and J genes are TRBV30 and TRBJ1-3; a weak D match, TRBD1 (5 bases). Germline-derived CDR1 and CDR2 are GTSNPN and SVGIG (reference sequence). V dropped 2 bases and J dropped 2 bases, with 7 bases sitting between them. The CDR3 loop spans 13 amino acids. Written as DNA, the CDR3 is TGTGCCTGGAGTAGAGGGGCTGGAAACACCATATATTTT. It specifies CAWSRGAGNTIYF.